This TCR beta chain appears in the sequencing data of a study of early T cells in non-severe SARS-CoV-2 infection. This clonotype has just one count. Trimming left V 4 bases short and J 4 bases short, with 11 bases between. The CDR3 is 14 amino acids. CDR1 and CDR2 (germline): ENHRY, SYGVKD. MiXCR was run by TCRdb on the 5' RACE reads, yielding one entry per CDR3 protein. Among about 30,000 distinct CDR3 sequences listed, 6.6% were seen once. The chain links TRBV10-3 to TRBJ2-1, with D possibly TRBD2 on 6 matching bases. Sequencing input: whole blood. The clonotype was recovered from an adult who was a healthcare worker with PCR-confirmed SARS-CoV-2 infection or an uninfected control (not recorded which). CDR3 region: CAISGSSEYNEQFF. The CDR3 DNA reads as TGTGCCATCAGTGGGTCTAGCGAATACAATGAGCAGTTCTTC.